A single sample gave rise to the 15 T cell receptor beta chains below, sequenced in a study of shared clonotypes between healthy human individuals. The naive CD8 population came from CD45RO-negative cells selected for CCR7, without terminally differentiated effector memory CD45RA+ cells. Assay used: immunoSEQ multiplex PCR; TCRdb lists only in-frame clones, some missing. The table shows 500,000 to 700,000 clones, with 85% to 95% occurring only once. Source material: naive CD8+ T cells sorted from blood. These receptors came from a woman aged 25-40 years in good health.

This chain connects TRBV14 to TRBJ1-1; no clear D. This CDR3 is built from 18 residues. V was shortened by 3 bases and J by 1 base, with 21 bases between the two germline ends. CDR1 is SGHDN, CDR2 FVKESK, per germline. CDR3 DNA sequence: TGTGCCAGCAGCCAGGGAGAATACCCATCTTATTGGAACACTGAAGCTTTCTTT. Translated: CASSQGEYPSYWNTEAFF.

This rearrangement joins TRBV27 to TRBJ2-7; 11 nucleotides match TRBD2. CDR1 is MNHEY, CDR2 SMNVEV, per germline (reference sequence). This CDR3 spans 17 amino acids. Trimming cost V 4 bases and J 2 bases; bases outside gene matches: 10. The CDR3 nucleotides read TGTGCCAGCAGTTCCCTAGCCCCTAGCGGGGGGACCTACGAGCAGTACTTC. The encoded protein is CASSSLAPSGGTYEQYF.

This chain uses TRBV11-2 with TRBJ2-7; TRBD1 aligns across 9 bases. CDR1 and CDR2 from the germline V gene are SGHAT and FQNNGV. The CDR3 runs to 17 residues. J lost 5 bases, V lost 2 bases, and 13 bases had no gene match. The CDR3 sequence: CASSLYGVGTGLNEQYF. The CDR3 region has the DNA TGTGCCAGCAGCTTATATGGGGTTGGGACAGGGTTGAACGAGCAGTACTTC.

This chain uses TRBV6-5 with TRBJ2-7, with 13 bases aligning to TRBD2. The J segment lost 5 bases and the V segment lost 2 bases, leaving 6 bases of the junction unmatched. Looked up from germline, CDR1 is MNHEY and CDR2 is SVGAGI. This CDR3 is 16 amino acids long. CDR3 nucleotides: TGTGCCAGCAGTTACAGGGGACTAGCGGGACCCGACGAGCAGTACTTC. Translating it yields CASSYRGLAGPDEQYF.

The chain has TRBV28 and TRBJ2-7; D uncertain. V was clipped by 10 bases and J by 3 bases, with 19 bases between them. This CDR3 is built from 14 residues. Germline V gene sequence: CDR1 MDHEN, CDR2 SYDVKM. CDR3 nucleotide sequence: TGTGCCATCCCTTTTGTCCAGAGAAACTACGAGCAGTACTTC. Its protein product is CAIPFVQRNYEQYF.

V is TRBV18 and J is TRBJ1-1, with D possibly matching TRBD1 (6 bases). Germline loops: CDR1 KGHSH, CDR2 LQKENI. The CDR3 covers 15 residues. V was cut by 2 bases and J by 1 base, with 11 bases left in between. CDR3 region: CASSPGGQANTEAFF. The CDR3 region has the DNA TGTGCCAGCTCACCAGGGGGGCAGGCGAACACTGAAGCTTTCTTT.

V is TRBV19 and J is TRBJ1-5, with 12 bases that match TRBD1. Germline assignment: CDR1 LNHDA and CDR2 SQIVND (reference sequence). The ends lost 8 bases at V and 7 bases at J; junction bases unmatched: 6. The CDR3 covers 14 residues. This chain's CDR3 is CASHRDRGLQPQHF. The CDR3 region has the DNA TGTGCCAGTCACCGGGACAGGGGGCTACAGCCCCAGCATTTT.

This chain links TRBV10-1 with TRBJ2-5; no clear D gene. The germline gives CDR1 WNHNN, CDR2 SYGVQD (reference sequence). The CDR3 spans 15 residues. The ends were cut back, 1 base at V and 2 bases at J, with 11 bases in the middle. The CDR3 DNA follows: TGCGCCAGCAGTGAGTTCCAGATAACTCAAGAGACCCAGTACTTC. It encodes CASSEFQITQETQYF.

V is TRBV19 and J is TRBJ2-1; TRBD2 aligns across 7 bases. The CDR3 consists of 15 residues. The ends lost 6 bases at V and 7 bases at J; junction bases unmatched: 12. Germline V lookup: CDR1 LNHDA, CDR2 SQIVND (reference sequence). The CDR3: CASRVEDGGRNEQFF. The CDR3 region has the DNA TGTGCCAGTAGGGTGGAGGACGGGGGGAGGAATGAGCAGTTCTTC.

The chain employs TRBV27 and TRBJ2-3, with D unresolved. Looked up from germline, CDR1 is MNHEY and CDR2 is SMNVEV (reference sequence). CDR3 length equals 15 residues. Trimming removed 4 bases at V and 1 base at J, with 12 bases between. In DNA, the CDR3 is TGTGCCAGCAGTTATTCCCCTGAGGGCACAGATACGCAGTATTTT. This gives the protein CASSYSPEGTDTQYF.

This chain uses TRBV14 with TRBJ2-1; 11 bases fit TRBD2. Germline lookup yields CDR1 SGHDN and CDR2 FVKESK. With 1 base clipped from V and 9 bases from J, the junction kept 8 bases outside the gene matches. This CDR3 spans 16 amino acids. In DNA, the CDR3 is TGTGCCAGCAGCCAAGTAGTAGCGGGAGGGCCATTTGAGCAGTTCTTC. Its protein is CASSQVVAGGPFEQFF.

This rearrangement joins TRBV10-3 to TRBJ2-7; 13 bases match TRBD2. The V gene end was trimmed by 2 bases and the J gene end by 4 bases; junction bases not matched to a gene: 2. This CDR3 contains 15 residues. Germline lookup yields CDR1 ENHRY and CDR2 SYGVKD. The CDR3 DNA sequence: TGTGCCATCAGTGAGCCACTAGCGGGAGGGTACGAGCAGTACTTC. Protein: CAISEPLAGGYEQYF.

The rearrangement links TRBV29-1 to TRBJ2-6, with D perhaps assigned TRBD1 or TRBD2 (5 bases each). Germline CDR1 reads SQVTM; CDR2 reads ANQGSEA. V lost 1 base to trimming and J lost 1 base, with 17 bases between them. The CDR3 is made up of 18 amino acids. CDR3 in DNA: TGCAGCGTTGAAGTCGAAGCCAGGGACCCATCTGGGGCCAACGTCCTGACTTTC. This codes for CSVEVEARDPSGANVLTF.

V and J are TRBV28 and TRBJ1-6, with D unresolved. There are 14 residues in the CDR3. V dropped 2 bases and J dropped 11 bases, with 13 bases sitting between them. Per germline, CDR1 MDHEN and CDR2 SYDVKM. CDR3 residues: CASSLTGIGAPLHF. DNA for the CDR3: TGTGCCAGCAGTTTAACGGGTATTGGTGCACCCCTCCACTTT.

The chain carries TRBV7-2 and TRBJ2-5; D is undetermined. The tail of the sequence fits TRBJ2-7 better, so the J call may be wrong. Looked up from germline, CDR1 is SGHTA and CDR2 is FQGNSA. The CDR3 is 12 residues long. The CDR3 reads CATQVSSYEQYF. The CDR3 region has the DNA TGTGCCACCCAGGTTTCCTCCTACGAGCAGTACTTC.